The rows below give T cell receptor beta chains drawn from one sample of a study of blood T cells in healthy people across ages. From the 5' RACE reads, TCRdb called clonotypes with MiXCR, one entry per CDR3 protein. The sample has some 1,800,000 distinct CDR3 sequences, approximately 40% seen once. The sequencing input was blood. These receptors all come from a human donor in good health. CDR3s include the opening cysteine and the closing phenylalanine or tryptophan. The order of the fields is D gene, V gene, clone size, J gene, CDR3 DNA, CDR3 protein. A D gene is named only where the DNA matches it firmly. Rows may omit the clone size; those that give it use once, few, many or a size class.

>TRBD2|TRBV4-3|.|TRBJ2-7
TGCGCCAGCAGCCAAGGGCCAGCGGGGGCGGAAGAGGACGAGCAGTACTTC
CASSQGPAGAEEDEQYF
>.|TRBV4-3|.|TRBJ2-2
TGCGCCAGCAGCCAAGATCGCCCCGCGAACACCGGGGAGCTGTTTTTT
CASSQDRPANTGELFF
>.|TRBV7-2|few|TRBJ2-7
TGTGCCAGCCAACAGGGTAGAGTATCCTACGAGCAGTACTTC
CASQQGRVSYEQYF
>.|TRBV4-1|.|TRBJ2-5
TGCGCCAGCAGCCAAGTCGGTCACGGGGGGCTTGAGACCCAGTACTTC
CASSQVGHGGLETQYF
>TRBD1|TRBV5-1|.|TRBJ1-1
TGCGCCAGCAGCCGCGGGACAGGGCTTTTCACTGAAGCTTTCTTT
CASSRGTGLFTEAFF
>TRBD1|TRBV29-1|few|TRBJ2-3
TGCAGCGTCAGGGACAGGGGATCCACAGATACGCAGTATTTT
CSVRDRGSTDTQYF
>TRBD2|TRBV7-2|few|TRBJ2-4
TGTGCCAGCAGCAACCTGGGACTAGCGGGATTTGAACAGTACTTC
CASSNLGLAGFEQYF
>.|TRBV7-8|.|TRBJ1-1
TGTGCCAGCAGCAAGACAGGATTGAACACTGAAGCTTTCTTT
CASSKTGLNTEAFF
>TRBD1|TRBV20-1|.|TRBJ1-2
TGCAGTGCTAGAGCGTCCTCAGGGGGCATCTATGGCTACACCTTC
CSARASSGGIYGYTF
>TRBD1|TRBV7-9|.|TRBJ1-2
TGTGCCAGCAGCTTAGGACAGGGTCGCGGCACCTTC
CASSLGQGRGTF
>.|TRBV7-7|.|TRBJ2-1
TGTGCCAGCAGTCCCTTCGTCTCCTACAATGAGCAGTTCTTC
CASSPFVSYNEQFF
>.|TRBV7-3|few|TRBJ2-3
TGTGCCAGCAGCCTCTCCCCGGGCCTAAGCACAGATACGCAGTATTTT
CASSLSPGLSTDTQYF
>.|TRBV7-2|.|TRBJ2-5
.
CASSVVGGGNELYF
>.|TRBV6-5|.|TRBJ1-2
TGTGCCAGCAAGCAGGGCTATGGCTACACCTTC
CASKQGYGYTF
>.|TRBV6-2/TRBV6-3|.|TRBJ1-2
TGTGCCGGCAGTTTGACAGGCGGCTATGGCTACACCTTC
CAGSLTGGYGYTF
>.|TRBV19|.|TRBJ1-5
TGTGCCAGTAGTATTTGGACGGGGTCTGTCAATCAGCCCCAGCATTTT
CASSIWTGSVNQPQHF
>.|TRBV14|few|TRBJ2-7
TGTGCCAGCAGCCAAGCCCCGGTATCGGGCTACGAGCAGTACTTC
CASSQAPVSGYEQYF
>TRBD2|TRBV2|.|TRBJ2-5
TGTGCCAGCAGTGAGTCCAGCGGGGGGCTGGAGACCCAGTACTTC
CASSESSGGLETQYF
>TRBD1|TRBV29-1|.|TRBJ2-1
TGCAGCGTTGACACGGACAGGAGCTCCTACAATGAGCAGTTCTTC
CSVDTDRSSYNEQFF
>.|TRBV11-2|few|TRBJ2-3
TGTGCCAGCAGCCTAAGTGGGCAGACTAGCACAGATACGCAGTATTTT
CASSLSGQTSTDTQYF
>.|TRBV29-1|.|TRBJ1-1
TGCAGCGTTGAAGAGCTCGCAGGCGGGTCCTCGGCTTTCTTT
CSVEELAGGSSAFF
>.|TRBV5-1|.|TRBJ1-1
TGCGCCAGCAGCTTGGACGTAGGATACACTGAAGCTTTCTTT
CASSLDVGYTEAFF
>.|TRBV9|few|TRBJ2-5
TGTGCCAGCAGCGTAGATGGGAACATGGAGACCCAGTACTTC
CASSVDGNMETQYF
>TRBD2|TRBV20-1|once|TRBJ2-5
TGCAGTGCTGCCACCCCGGGACTAGTTGAAGGGACCCAGTACTTC
CSAATPGLVEGTQYF
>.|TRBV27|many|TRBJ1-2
TGTGCCAGCAGTTTTATATCGACGAACTATGGCTACACCTTC
CASSFISTNYGYTF
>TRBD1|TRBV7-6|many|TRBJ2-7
TGTGCCAGCAGCTTATCTGTTCCAACAGGGGCTAAGTACGAGCAGTACTTC
CASSLSVPTGAKYEQYF
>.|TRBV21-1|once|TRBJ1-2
TGTGCCAGCAGCAAAAAAACAGGAACGGACTATGGCTACACCTTC
CASSKKTGTDYGYTF
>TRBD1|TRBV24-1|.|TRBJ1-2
TGTGCCACCAGCCTCACAGGGGGCTATGGCTACACCTTC
CATSLTGGYGYTF
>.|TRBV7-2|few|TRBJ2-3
TGTGCCAGCAGCTTAGGAGCTCCCTACCTTGGCACAGATACGCAGTATTTT
CASSLGAPYLGTDTQYF
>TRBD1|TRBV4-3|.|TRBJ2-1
TGCGCCAGCAGCCAATTGGGACAGGGGGGCAATGAGCAGTTCTTC
CASSQLGQGGNEQFF
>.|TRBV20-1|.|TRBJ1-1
TGCAGTGCTAGAGGCGGGGTCTCTGAAGCTTTCTTT
CSARGGVSEAFF
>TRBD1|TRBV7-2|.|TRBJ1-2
TGTGCCAGCAGCTCCATGGACAGGGGAAAAATAAACTATGGCTACACCTTC
CASSSMDRGKINYGYTF
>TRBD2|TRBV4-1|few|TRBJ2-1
TGCGCCAGCAGCCCGGGACTAGCGGGGGGGCTCACCTACAATGAGCAGTTCTTC
CASSPGLAGGLTYNEQFF
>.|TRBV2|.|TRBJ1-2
TGTGCCAGCAGTGAATTGGTTTATGGCTACACCTTC
CASSELVYGYTF
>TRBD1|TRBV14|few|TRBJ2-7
TGTGCCAGCAGCCAACTAGGACAGGACTACGAGCAGTACTTC
CASSQLGQDYEQYF
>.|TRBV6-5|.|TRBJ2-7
TGTGCCAGCAGTTACGGGGGTATAATCGACTACGAGCAGTACTTC
CASSYGGIIDYEQYF
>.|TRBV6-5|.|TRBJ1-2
TGTGCCAGCAGTTACTCGTCAGGGGCGGAGGGCTACACCTTC
CASSYSSGAEGYTF
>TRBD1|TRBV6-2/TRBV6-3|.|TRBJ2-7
TGTGCCAGCAGAAGAAACCGGGACAGGGGTCACGAGCAGTACTTC
CASRRNRDRGHEQYF
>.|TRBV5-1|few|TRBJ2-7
TGCGCCAGCAGCCCCTCGAGGTGGGAAGAGCAGTACTTC
CASSPSRWEEQYF
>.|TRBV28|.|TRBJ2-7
TGTGCCAGCTTTTCCAGGCAATCCTACGAGCAGTACTTC
CASFSRQSYEQYF